Each of the 27 T cell receptor beta chains below was sequenced from the same sample in a study of cytomegalovirus exposure and HLA in healthy donors. The study ran its PCR with 60 Vbeta and 13 Jbeta primers. Sequencing used immunoSEQ multiplex PCR; TCRdb keeps in-frame clones, though not all of them. Its table records some 76,000 clones. Source material: PBMCs. All receptors derive from a boy younger than 18 in good health and CMV-seronegative.

The rearrangement links TRBV4-1 to TRBJ1-6; D not resolved. V was cut by 0 bases and J by 8 bases, with 5 bases left in between. This CDR3 spans 13 amino acids. The germline V gene encodes CDR1 MGHRA and CDR2 YSYEKL. As DNA, the CDR3 is TGCGCCAGCAGCCAAGATCGAGATTCACCCCTCCACTTT. This encodes CASSQDRDSPLHF.

This chain uses TRBV4-3 with TRBJ2-7, with a possible D match to TRBD1 (5 bases). V was shortened by 1 base and J by 2 bases, with 9 bases between the two germline ends. The CDR3 totals 14 residues. Germline V gene data show CDR1 as LGHNA and CDR2 as YSLEER. DNA of the CDR3: TGCGCCAGCAGCCAAGTGCAGGGCGCCTACGAGCAGTACTTC. Its protein is CASSQVQGAYEQYF.

In DNA, the CDR3 is TGTGCCAGTAGTATGCGGGCAGGCACTGAAGCTTTCTTT. It is translated as CASSMRAGTEAFF. This chain uses TRBV19 with TRBJ1-1; no firm D call. The V end was cut by 3 bases, the J end by 4 bases, with 9 bases between. CDR1 and CDR2 (germline): LNHDA, SQIVND (reference sequence). The CDR3 is 13 residues long. Together with reference TRBV19 and TRBJ1-1, the CDR3 gives the full variable domain: DGGITQSPKYLFRKEGQNVTLSCEQNLNHDAMYWYRQDPGQGLRLIYYSQIVNDFQKGDIAEGYSVSREKKESFPLTVTSAQKNPTAFYLCASSMRAGTEAFFGQGTRLTVV.

V usage is TRBV4-1 and J usage is TRBJ2-3; no clear D gene. V was cut by 6 bases and J by 2 bases, with 12 bases left in between. This CDR3 has 14 residues. CDR1 is MGHRA, CDR2 YSYEKL, per germline. The CDR3 DNA reads TGCGCCAGCAGACGTAATCTGGCCACAGATACGCAGTATTTT. Encoded protein: CASRRNLATDTQYF.

This chain links TRBV11-2 with TRBJ2-5, with unresolved D. The V end lost 1 base, the J end lost 1 base, and 13 bases lay between the germline ends. There are 16 residues in the CDR3. Germline assignment: CDR1 SGHAT and CDR2 FQNNGV. The CDR3 spells CASSLVFLVRQETQYF. For the CDR3, the DNA is TGTGCCAGCAGCTTAGTATTCTTAGTCCGCCAAGAGACCCAGTACTTC.

This chain joins TRBV7-9 and TRBJ2-7; a possible D gene is TRBD2 (5 bases). The CDR3 length is 12 residues. Germline CDR1 reads SEHNR; CDR2 reads FQNEAQ (reference sequence). Between the trimmed V and J ends, which lost 6 bases and 6 bases, there was a span of 12 bases. CDR3 protein: CASSLILGEQYF. CDR3 DNA: TGTGCCAGCAGTCTAATACTAGGCGAGCAGTACTTC.

The J gene is TRBJ1-2, the V gene TRBV2; 8 bases fit TRBD1. V dropped 2 bases and J dropped 2; count of bases not matched to a gene: 1. In germline, CDR1 is SNHLY, CDR2 FYNNEI. The length of the CDR3 is 14 residues. CDR3 in amino acids: CASSEQGANYGYTF. The CDR3 region has the DNA TGTGCCAGCAGTGAACAGGGGGCAAACTATGGCTACACCTTC. The full variable domain, in which reference TRBV2 and TRBJ1-2 provide the parts outside the CDR3, is EPEVTQTPSHQVTQMGQEVILRCVPISNHLYFYWYRQILGQKVEFLVSFYNNEISEKSEIFDDQFSVERPDGSNFTLKIRSTKLEDSAMYFCASSEQGANYGYTFGSGTRLTVV.

The chain carries TRBV11-2 and TRBJ2-5; 7 bases map to TRBD1. The CDR3 spans 13 residues. Trimming cost V 5 bases and J 3 bases; bases outside gene matches: 3. CDR1 and CDR2 from the germline V gene are SGHAT and FQNNGV. Here the CDR3 reads CASSHTGEETQYF. The CDR3 nucleotides are TGTGCCAGCAGCCATACAGGGGAAGAGACCCAGTACTTC.

The rearrangement joins TRBV6-5 to TRBJ2-7; 8 bases are shared with TRBD1. CDR1 MNHEY and CDR2 SVGAGI come from the germline V gene. Unmatched junction bases numbered 9, after V lost 10 bases and J lost 1 base. The CDR3 is 14 residues long. The CDR3 protein is CATTRTGSSYEQYF. The CDR3 nucleotides read TGTGCCACCACCCGGACAGGGAGTTCCTACGAGCAGTACTTC.

The chain uses TRBV27 and TRBJ1-6, with D uncertain. CDR1 and CDR2 from the germline V gene are MNHEY and SMNVEV (reference sequence). The CDR3 spans 15 residues. Trimming took 3 bases from V and 4 from J, leaving 10 bases between them. CDR3 in amino acids: CASSFHAGYNSPLHF. The CDR3 coding sequence is TGTGCCAGCAGTTTTCACGCGGGGTATAATTCACCCCTCCACTTT.

V gene TRBV7-9 combines with J gene TRBJ2-2, with TRBD1 identical over 7 bases. The CDR3 consists of 15 residues. The junction had 3 bases not matched to a gene; V was cut back by 3 bases and J by 2 bases. Germline CDR1 reads SEHNR; CDR2 reads FQNEAQ (reference sequence). The CDR3 sequence is CASSFDRVNTGELFF. CDR3 bases: TGTGCCAGCAGCTTTGACAGGGTTAACACCGGGGAGCTGTTTTTT.

The chain couples TRBV5-1 to TRBJ1-1; a possible D gene is TRBD1 (5 bases). The CDR3 spans 12 residues. Trimming left V 2 bases short and J 8 bases short, with 10 bases between. CDR1 and CDR2 (germline): SGHRS, YFSETQ. CDR3 DNA: TGCGCCAGCAGCTTTGTCCCAGGGGAAGCTTTCTTT. This codes for CASSFVPGEAFF.

A word on this clone: One end of the junction is discordant with germline, which a read error may explain. The V call is TRBV13, the J call TRBJ2-7; 11 bases align to TRBD1. Germline-derived CDR1 and CDR2 are PRHDT and FYEKMQ (reference sequence). The CDR3 is 16 amino acids. The CDR3 protein is CASSLGTGGRIYEQYF. The CDR3 DNA sequence: TGTGCCAGCAGTTTAGGGACAGGGGGAAGGATCTACGAGCAGTACTTC.

V is TRBV4-1 and J is TRBJ1-5, with 9 bases lining up with TRBD1. The CDR3 runs 17 residues. In germline, CDR1 is MGHRA, CDR2 YSYEKL. The V and J ends lost 1 base and 5 bases, in that order; junction bases with no gene match: 9. The CDR3 sequence is CASSQVTGGTGYQPQHF. Written as DNA, the CDR3 is TGCGCCAGCAGCCAAGTTACCGGTGGGACAGGGTATCAGCCCCAGCATTTT.

The rearrangement links TRBV7-9 to TRBJ2-7, with 8 bases that match TRBD1. CDR3 length: 13 residues. Germline V gives CDR1 SEHNR, CDR2 FQNEAQ (reference sequence). The V and J ends lost 6 bases and 7 bases, in that order; junction bases with no gene match: 8. The CDR3 DNA follows: TGTGCCAGCAGTCCTGGACAGGGATGGGAGCAGTACTTC. Translated, it gives CASSPGQGWEQYF.

The chain joins TRBV13 to TRBJ1-3; 8 bases are a match to TRBD1. This CDR3 has 15 amino acids. After removal of 5 bases from V and 0 bases from J, the junction contained 3 bases not matched to a gene. The germline V gene has CDR1 PRHDT and CDR2 FYEKMQ (reference sequence). This CDR3 is CASSHTGGSGNTIYF. DNA of the CDR3: TGTGCCAGCAGCCACACAGGGGGCTCTGGAAACACCATATATTTT.

V gene TRBV7-6 combines with J gene TRBJ1-4; D is unclear. The V and J ends lost 0 bases and 5 bases respectively, with 7 bases between them. The CDR3 loop spans 14 amino acids. Looked up from germline, CDR1 is SGHVS and CDR2 is FNYEAQ. CDR3 amino acids: CASSLAGRNEKLFF. DNA for the CDR3: TGTGCCAGCAGCTTAGCGGGCAGAAATGAAAAACTGTTTTTT.

V gene TRBV7-2 combines with J gene TRBJ1-5; D gene unclear. The length of the CDR3 is 15 residues. The V gene lost 0 bases and the J gene lost 1 base, with 7 bases spanning the gap. The germline V gene has CDR1 SGHTA and CDR2 FQGNSA. The CDR3: CASSLAPGSNQPQHF. For the CDR3, the DNA is TGTGCCAGCAGCTTAGCGCCGGGAAGCAATCAGCCCCAGCATTTT.

The chain carries TRBV18 and TRBJ2-3; 12 bases map to TRBD2. The germline CDR1 and CDR2 sequences are KGHSH and LQKENI. V dropped 5 bases and J dropped 4; count of bases not matched to a gene: 13. The CDR3 has 18 amino acids. The DNA of the CDR3 is TGTGCCAGCTCAGAAATCCTTTCACGGACTAGCGGGGCAGATACGCAGTATTTT. This translates into CASSEILSRTSGADTQYF.

The chain is built from TRBV7-6 and TRBJ2-1, with 8 bases identical to TRBD2. Germline CDR1 and CDR2: SGHVS and FNYEAQ. The CDR3 contains 18 residues. Trimming took 2 bases from V and 2 from J; bases not matched to a gene: 11. CDR3 sequence: CASSLPRLANATYNEQFF. Written as DNA, the CDR3 is TGTGCCAGCAGCTTACCGAGACTAGCGAATGCAACCTACAATGAGCAGTTCTTC.

About this clone: At one boundary the junction diverges from the germline segment, which might be a read error. This chain connects TRBV7-2 to TRBJ1-5; D ambiguous. Germline V gene sequence: CDR1 SGHTA, CDR2 FQGNSA. This CDR3 contains 15 residues. The CDR3 sequence: CASSLQASSNQHQHF. CDR3 nucleotides: TGTGCCAGCAGCTTACAGGCGTCAAGCAATCAGCACCAGCATTTT.

This sequence joins TRBV29-1 and TRBJ2-1; the D is unclear. Germline-derived CDR1 and CDR2 are SQVTM and ANQGSEA. This CDR3 comprises 17 residues. The V and J ends lost 0 bases and 4 bases respectively, with 19 bases between them. CDR3 bases: TGCAGCGTTGAAGATGGTCGTGCGAGAGGAACGTACAATGAGCAGTTCTTC. Residues: CSVEDGRARGTYNEQFF.

V is TRBV18 and J is TRBJ2-5, with a tentative D call TRBD1 (6 bases). Trimming removed 5 bases from V and 3 bases from J, with 13 bases in between. Germline CDR1 reads KGHSH; CDR2 reads LQKENI. This CDR3 is built from 14 residues. CDR3 amino acids: CASSSRDTKETQYF. In DNA, the CDR3 is TGTGCCAGCTCAAGCCGGGACACGAAAGAGACCCAGTACTTC. Together with reference TRBV18 and TRBJ2-5, the CDR3 gives the full variable domain: NAGVMQNPRHLVRRRGQEARLRCSPMKGHSHVYWYRQLPEEGLKFMVYLQKENIIDESGMPKERFSAEFPKEGPSILRIQQVVRGDSAAYFCASSSRDTKETQYFGPGTRLLVL.

The chain recombines TRBV7-2 with TRBJ1-2, with TRBD1 as a possible D gene (5 bases). CDR3 size: 18 residues. The V end was cut by 2 bases, the J end by 1 base, with 20 bases between. Germline V gene lookup returns CDR1 SGHTA and CDR2 FQGNSA. CDR3 residues: CASSLLPDKRIRNYGYTF. In DNA, the CDR3 is TGTGCCAGCAGCTTACTACCGGACAAGCGAATTCGTAACTATGGCTACACCTTC.

Here the CDR3 reads CATSRDPGQQETQYF. The CDR3 DNA reads TGTGCCACCAGCAGAGACCCGGGACAGCAAGAGACCCAGTACTTC. The chain carries TRBV15 and TRBJ2-5; TRBD1 matches 7 bases. V lost 0 bases to trimming and J lost 2 bases; unmatched junction nucleotides: 3. This CDR3 contains 15 residues. Germline V gives CDR1 LNHNV, CDR2 YYDKDF (reference sequence).

The V call is TRBV5-8, the J call TRBJ1-3; weak D call: TRBD1 (5 bases). The CDR3 totals 17 residues. Deletions cut 0 bases from V and 1 base from J, with 14 bases between. Germline V lookup: CDR1 SGHTS, CDR2 YDEGEE. CDR3 sequence: CASSLVSAGWSGNTIYF. CDR3 DNA: TGTGCCAGCAGCTTGGTTTCCGCAGGGTGGTCTGGAAACACCATATATTTT. Based on the CDR3 plus reference TRBV5-8 and TRBJ1-3, the full variable domain is EAGVTQSPTHLIKTRGQQATLRCSPISGHTSVYWYQQALGLGLQFLLWYDEGEERNRGNFPPRFSGRQFPNYSSELNVNALELEDSALYLCASSLVSAGWSGNTIYFGEGSWLTVV.

The chain couples TRBV4-2 to TRBJ2-7; 7 bases fit TRBD2. The CDR3 covers 14 residues. From germline, CDR1 is LGHNA and CDR2 YNFKEQ. V was pared by 4 bases and J by 2 bases, with 5 bases of the junction left unmatched. The CDR3 protein is CASSRLAEAYEQYF. CDR3 sequence (DNA): TGTGCCAGCAGCCGTCTAGCGGAGGCCTACGAGCAGTACTTC.